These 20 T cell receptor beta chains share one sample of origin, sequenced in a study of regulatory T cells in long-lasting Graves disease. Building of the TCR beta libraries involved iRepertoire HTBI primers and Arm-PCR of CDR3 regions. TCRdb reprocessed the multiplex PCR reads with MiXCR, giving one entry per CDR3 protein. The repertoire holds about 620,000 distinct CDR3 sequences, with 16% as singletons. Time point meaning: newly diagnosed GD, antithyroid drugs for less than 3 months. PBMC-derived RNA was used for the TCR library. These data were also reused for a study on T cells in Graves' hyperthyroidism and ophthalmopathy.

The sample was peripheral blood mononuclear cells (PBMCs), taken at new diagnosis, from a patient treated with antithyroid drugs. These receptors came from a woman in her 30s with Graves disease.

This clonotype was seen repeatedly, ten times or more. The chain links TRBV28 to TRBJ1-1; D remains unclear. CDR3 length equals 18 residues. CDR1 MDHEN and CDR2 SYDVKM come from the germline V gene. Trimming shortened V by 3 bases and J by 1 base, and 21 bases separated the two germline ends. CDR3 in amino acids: CASSFKVPTRASNTEAFF. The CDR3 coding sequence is TGTGCCAGCAGTTTCAAGGTTCCCACCCGGGCGTCGAACACTGAAGCTTTCTTT.

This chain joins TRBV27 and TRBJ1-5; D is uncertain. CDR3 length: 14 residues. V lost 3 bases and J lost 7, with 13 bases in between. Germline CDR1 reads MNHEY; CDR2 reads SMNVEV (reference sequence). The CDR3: CASSFRGQGQPQHF. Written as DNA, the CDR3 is TGTGCCAGCAGTTTCCGTGGGCAAGGACAGCCCCAGCATTTT.

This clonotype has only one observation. Here the CDR3 reads CASSTAGYVTGELFF. The DNA of the CDR3 is TGCGCCAGCAGCACGGCAGGGTACGTGACCGGGGAGCTGTTTTTT. The J gene is TRBJ2-2, the V gene TRBV4-1, with D maybe TRBD1 (5 bases). This CDR3 comprises 15 residues. V lost 5 bases to trimming and J lost 5 bases, with 15 bases between them. Germline V gene sequence: CDR1 MGHRA, CDR2 YSYEKL.

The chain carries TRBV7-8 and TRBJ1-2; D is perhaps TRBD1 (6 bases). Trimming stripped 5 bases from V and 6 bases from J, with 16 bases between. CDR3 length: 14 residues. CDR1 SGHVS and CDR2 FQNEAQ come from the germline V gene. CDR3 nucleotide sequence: TGTGCCAGCAGCCTAGGGGGTTCAGGGGATGGCTACACCTTC. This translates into CASSLGGSGDGYTF. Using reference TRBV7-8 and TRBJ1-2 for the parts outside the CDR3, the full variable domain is GAGVSQSPRYKVAKRGQDVALRCDPISGHVSLFWYQQALGQGPEFLTYFQNEAQLDKSGLPSDRFFAERPEGSVSTLKIQRTQQEDSAVYLCASSLGGSGDGYTFGSGTRLTVV.

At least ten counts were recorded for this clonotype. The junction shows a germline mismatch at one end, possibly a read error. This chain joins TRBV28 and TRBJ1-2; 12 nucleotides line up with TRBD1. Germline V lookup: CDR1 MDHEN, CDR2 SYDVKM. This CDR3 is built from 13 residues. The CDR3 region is CASSLWAGTGGSF. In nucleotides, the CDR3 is TGTGCCAGCAGTTTATGGGCCGGGACAGGGGGCTCATTC.

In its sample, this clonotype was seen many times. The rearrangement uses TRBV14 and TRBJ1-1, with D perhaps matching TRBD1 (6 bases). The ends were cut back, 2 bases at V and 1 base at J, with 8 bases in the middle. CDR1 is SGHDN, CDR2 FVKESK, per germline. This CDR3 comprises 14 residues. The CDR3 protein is CASSQYRANTEAFF. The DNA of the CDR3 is TGTGCCAGCAGCCAATACAGGGCGAACACTGAAGCTTTCTTT.

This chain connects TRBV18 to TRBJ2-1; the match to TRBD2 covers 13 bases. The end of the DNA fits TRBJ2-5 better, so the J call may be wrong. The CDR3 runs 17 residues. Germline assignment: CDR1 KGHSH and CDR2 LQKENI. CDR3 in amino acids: CASSQIGLAGAQETQYF. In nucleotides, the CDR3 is TGTGCCAGCTCACAGATCGGACTAGCGGGAGCTCAAGAGACCCAGTACTTC.

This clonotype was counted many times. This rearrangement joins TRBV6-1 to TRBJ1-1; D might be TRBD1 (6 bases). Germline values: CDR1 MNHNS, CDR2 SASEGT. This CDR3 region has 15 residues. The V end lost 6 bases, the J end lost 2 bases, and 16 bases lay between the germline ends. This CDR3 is CASRYGGGGNTEAFF. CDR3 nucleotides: TGTGCCAGCAGGTACGGGGGAGGGGGAAACACTGAAGCTTTCTTT.

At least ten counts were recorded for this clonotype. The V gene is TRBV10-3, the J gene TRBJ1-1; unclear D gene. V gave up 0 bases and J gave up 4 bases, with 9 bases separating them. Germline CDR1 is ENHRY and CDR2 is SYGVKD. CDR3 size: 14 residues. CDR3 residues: CAISESPGSTEAFF. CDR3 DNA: TGTGCCATCAGTGAGTCGCCGGGCTCCACTGAAGCTTTCTTT.

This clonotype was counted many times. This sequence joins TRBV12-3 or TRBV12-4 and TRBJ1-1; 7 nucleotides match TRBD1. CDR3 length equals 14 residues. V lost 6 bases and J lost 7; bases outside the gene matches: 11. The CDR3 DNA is TGTGCCAGCAGCAGACAGGGCTACGGCCTTGAAGCTTTCTTT. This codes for CASSRQGYGLEAFF.

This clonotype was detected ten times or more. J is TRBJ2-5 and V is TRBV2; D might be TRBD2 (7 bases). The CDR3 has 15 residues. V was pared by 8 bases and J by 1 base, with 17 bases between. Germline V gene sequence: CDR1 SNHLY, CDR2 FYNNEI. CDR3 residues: CASSWGGRPQETQYF. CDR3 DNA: TGTGCCAGCTCGTGGGGGGGCCGCCCCCAAGAGACCCAGTACTTC.

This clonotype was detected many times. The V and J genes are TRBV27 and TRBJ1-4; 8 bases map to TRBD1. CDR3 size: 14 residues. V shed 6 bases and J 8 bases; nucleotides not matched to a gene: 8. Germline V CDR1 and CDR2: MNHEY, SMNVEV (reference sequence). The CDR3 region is CASRRQGSTEKLFF. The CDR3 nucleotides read TGTGCCAGCAGAAGACAGGGGAGCACAGAAAAACTGTTTTTT.

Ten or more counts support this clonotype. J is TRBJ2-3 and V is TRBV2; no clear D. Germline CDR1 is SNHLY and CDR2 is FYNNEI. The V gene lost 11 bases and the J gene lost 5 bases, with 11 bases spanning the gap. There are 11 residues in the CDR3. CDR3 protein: CASRAQDTQYF. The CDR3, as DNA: TGTGCCTCGAGAGCCCAAGATACGCAGTATTTT.

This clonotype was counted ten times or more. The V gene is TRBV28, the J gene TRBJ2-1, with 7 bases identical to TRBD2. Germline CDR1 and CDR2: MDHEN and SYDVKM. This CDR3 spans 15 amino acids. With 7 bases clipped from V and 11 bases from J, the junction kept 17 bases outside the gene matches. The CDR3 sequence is CASKAPRLASNKQFF. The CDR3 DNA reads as TGTGCCAGCAAAGCCCCGAGACTAGCTTCCAACAAGCAGTTCTTC.

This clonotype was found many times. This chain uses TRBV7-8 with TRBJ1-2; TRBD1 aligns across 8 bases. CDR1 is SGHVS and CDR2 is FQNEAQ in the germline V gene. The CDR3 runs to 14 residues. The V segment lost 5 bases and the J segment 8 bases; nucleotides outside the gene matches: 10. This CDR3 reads CASSPRTGRNGYTF. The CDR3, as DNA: TGTGCCAGCAGCCCCCGGACAGGGAGGAACGGCTACACCTTC.

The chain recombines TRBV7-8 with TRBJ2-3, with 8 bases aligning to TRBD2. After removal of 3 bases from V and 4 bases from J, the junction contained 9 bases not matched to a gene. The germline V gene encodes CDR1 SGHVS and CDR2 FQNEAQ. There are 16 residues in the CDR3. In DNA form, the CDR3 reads TGTGCCAGCAGCTTGAGGGAAGGGACTAGTTCAGATACGCAGTATTTT. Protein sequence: CASSLREGTSSDTQYF. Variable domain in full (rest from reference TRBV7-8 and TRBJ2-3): GAGVSQSPRYKVAKRGQDVALRCDPISGHVSLFWYQQALGQGPEFLTYFQNEAQLDKSGLPSDRFFAERPEGSVSTLKIQRTQQEDSAVYLCASSLREGTSSDTQYFGPGTRLTVL.

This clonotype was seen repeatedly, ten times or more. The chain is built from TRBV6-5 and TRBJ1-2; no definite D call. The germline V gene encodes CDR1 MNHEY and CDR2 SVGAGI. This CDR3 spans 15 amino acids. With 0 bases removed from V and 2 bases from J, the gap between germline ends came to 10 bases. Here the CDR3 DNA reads TGTGCCAGCAGTTACTCAGGGCGATGGAACTATGGCTACACCTTC. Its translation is CASSYSGRWNYGYTF.

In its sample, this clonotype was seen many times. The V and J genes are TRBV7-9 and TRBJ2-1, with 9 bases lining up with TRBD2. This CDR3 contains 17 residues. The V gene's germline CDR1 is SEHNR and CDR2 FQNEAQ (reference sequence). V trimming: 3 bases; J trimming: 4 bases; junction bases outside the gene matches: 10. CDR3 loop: CASSLGSGSFGYNEQFF. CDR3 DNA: TGTGCCAGCAGCTTGGGTAGCGGGAGCTTCGGATACAATGAGCAGTTCTTC.

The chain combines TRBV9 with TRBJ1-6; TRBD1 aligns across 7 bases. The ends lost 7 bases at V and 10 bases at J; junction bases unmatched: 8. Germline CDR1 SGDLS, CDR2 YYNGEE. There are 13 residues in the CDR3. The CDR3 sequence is CASQTGTDSPLHF. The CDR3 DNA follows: TGTGCCAGCCAGACAGGGACAGACTCACCCCTCCACTTT. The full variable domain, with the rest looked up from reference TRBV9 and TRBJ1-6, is DSGVTQTPKHLITATGQRVTLRCSPRSGDLSVYWYQQSLDQGLQFLIQYYNGEERAKGNILERFSAQQFPDLHSELNLSSLELGDSALYFCASQTGTDSPLHFGNGTRLTVT.

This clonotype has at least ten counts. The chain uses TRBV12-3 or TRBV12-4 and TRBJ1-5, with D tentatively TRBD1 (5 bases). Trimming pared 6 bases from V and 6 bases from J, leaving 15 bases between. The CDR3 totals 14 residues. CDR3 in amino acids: CASSPTGGGQPQHF. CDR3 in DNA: TGTGCCAGCAGCCCAACCGGGGGGGGTCAGCCCCAGCATTTT.